Each of the 7 T cell receptor beta chains below was sequenced from the same sample in a study of T cell responses to AZD1222 COVID-19 vaccine. Data came from immunoSEQ multiplex PCR; TCRdb stores just in-frame clones and leaves some out. The sample contains roughly 160,000 clones, about nine tenths of which appear only once. Here the sequenced sample was peripheral blood, taken on day 0 of AZD1222 vaccination. The receptors originated from an adult in good health.

The V and J genes are TRBV3-1 (or the pseudogene TRBV3-2) and TRBJ1-2, with no clear D. Germline loops: CDR1 LGHDT, CDR2 YNNKEL (reference sequence). The CDR3 length is 12 residues. V lost 0 bases to trimming and J lost 14 bases, with 13 bases between them. The CDR3 sequence: CASSQDVGGETF. CDR3 DNA sequence: TGTGCCAGCAGCCAAGACGTGGGTGGCGAAACCTTC.

V and J are TRBV5-1 and TRBJ2-3; TRBD2 matches at 8 bases. V lost 0 bases to trimming and J lost 4 bases; unmatched junction nucleotides: 7. Germline values: CDR1 SGHRS, CDR2 YFSETQ. CDR3 length: 16 residues. CDR3 region: CASSLAGGELADTQYF. In DNA form, the CDR3 reads TGCGCCAGCAGCTTGGCCGGGGGGGAGTTGGCAGATACGCAGTATTTT.

The chain combines TRBV7-9 with TRBJ1-2, with 7 bases aligning to TRBD1. The CDR3 consists of 18 residues. The germline V gene encodes CDR1 SEHNR and CDR2 FQNEAQ (reference sequence). Trimming took 0 bases from V and 4 from J; bases not matched to a gene: 14. CDR3 region: CASSLAEGARRHSYGYTF. CDR3 coding DNA: TGTGCCAGCAGCTTAGCGGAGGGGGCGCGTAGGCACAGCTATGGCTACACCTTC.

V and J are TRBV11-2 and TRBJ2-7; TRBD2 agrees at 12 bases. Germline V gene sequence: CDR1 SGHAT, CDR2 FQNNGV. The J segment lost 1 base and the V segment lost 4 bases, leaving 2 bases of the junction unmatched. The CDR3 consists of 15 residues. The CDR3 sequence is CASSWTSGASYEQYF. The CDR3 DNA reads as TGTGCCAGCAGCTGGACTAGCGGGGCGTCCTACGAGCAGTACTTC.

CDR3 coding DNA: TGTGCCAGCAGTTCGGACAGGCGTGGAAACACCATATATTTT. This codes for CASSSDRRGNTIYF. This rearrangement joins TRBV6-2 or TRBV6-3 to TRBJ1-3, with TRBD1 identical over 7 bases. Germline values: CDR1 MNHEY, CDR2 SVGEGT. The CDR3 is 14 residues long. Trimming at V came to 4 bases and at J to 3 bases, leaving 3 bases not matched to a gene.

This chain joins TRBV4-3 and TRBJ1-1; D not certain. Germline V lookup: CDR1 LGHNA, CDR2 YSLEER. Trimming cost V 4 bases and J 1 base, with 10 bases left between them. This CDR3 has 14 amino acids. CDR3 nucleotide sequence: TGCGCCAGCAGCCCCGGGAGTTCGAACACTGAAGCTTTCTTT. This codes for CASSPGSSNTEAFF.

This chain links TRBV5-4 with TRBJ1-2; a possible D gene is TRBD1 (5 bases). CDR3 length: 14 residues. The germline gives CDR1 SGHNT, CDR2 YYREEE (reference sequence). V gave up 4 bases and J gave up 0 bases, with 10 bases separating them. CDR3: CASSGQGTNYGYTF. The CDR3 coding sequence is TGTGCCAGCAGCGGGCAGGGAACTAACTATGGCTACACCTTC. The variable domain in full, completed from reference TRBV5-4 and TRBJ1-2, reads ETGVTQSPTHLIKTRGQQVTLRCSSQSGHNTVSWYQQALGQGPQFIFQYYREEENGRGNFPPRFSGLQFPNYSSELNVNALELDDSALYLCASSGQGTNYGYTFGSGTRLTVV.